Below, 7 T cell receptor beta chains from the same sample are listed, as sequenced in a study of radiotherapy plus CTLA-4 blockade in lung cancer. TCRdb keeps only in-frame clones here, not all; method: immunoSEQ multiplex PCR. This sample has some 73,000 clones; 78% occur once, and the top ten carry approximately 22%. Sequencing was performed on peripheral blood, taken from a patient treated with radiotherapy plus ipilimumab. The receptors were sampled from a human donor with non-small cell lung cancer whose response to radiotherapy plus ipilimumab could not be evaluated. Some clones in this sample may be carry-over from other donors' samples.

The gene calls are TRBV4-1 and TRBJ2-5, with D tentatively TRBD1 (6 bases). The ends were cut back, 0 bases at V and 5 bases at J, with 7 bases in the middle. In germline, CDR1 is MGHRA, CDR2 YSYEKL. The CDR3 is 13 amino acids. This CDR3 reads CASSQDTGETQYF. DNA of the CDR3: TGCGCCAGCAGCCAAGACACAGGGGAGACCCAGTACTTC.

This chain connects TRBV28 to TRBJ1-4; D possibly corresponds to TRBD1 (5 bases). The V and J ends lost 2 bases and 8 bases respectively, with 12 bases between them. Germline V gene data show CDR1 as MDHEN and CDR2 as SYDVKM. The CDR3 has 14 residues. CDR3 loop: CASSLNQGYEKLFF. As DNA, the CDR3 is TGTGCCAGCAGTTTAAACCAGGGATACGAAAAACTGTTTTTT.

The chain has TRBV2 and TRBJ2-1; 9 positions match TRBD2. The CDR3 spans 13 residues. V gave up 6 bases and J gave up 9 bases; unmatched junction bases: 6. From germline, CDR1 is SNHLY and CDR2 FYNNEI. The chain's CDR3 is CASSSSGEGEQFF. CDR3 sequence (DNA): TGTGCCAGCAGCTCTAGCGGGGAGGGTGAGCAGTTCTTC.

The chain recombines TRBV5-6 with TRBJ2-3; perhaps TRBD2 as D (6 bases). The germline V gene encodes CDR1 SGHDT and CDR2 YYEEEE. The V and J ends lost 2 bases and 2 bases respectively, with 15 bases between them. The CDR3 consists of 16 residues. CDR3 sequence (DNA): TGTGCCAGCAGCTTCATCTCCGCGGGGCACACAGATACGCAGTATTTT. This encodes CASSFISAGHTDTQYF.

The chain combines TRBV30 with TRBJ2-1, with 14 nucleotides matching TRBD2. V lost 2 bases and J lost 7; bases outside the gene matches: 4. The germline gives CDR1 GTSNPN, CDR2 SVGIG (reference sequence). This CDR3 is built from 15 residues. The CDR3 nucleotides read TGTGCCTGGAGTCCCGGGACTAGCGGGGGTAATGAGCAGTTCTTC. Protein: CAWSPGTSGGNEQFF.

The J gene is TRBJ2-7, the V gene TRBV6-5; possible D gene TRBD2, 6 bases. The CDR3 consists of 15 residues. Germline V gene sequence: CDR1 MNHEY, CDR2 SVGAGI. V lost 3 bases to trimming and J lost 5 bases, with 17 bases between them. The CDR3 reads CASSYSGTQPNEQYF. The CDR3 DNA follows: TGTGCCAGCAGTTATTCGGGGACTCAGCCTAACGAGCAGTACTTC.

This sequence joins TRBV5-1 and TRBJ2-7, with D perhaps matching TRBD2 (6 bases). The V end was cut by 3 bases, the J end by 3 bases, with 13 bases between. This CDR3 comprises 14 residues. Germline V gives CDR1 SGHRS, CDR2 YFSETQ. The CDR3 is CASSSQGLDYEQYF. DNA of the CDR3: TGCGCCAGCAGCTCCCAGGGACTCGACTACGAGCAGTACTTC.